The entry below describes one TCR beta chain. Its target is unknown. Germline assignment: CDR1 LGHDT and CDR2 YNNKEL (reference sequence). CDR3 length: 15 amino acids. V dropped 1 base and J dropped 3; count of bases not matched to a gene: 1. These data come from a study of brain T cells in children with intractable seizures. This table comes from immunoSEQ multiplex PCR, and its TCRdb copy is limited to in-frame clones, with some not included. The table shows 300,000 to 400,000 clones, with 93% occurring only once. Study results and limitations: Pre- and post-surgery blood differed in depth, so pre-surgery absences may be undersampling. Viral specificity was inferred only from CDR3 similarity; HCMV serostatus was unknown.

As to time point: blood from clinic visit 5 months post-surgery; TSC patient then seizure free. Patients received at least one anti-epileptic drug before surgery. The sequenced sample was peripheral blood, obtained less than 6 months after surgery. The sequence was obtained from a boy younger than two with tuberous sclerosis and intractable seizures. The chain couples TRBV3-1 (or the pseudogene TRBV3-2) to TRBJ1-3, with 9 bases fitting TRBD1. DNA for the CDR3: TGTGCCAGCAGCCAAGGGGGACAGGGTGGAAACACCATATATTTT. Protein sequence: CASSQGGQGGNTIYF.